Below are 19 T cell receptor beta chains sequenced from a single sample in a study of shared clonotypes between healthy human individuals. Repertoires were generated with immunoSEQ multiplex PCR, while TCRdb's copy carries only in-frame clones and drops some. Of 2 million to 2.5 million clones listed, around 95% were seen once; the top ten hold 0.13%. The sequenced sample consisted of naive CD4+ T cells sorted from blood. The subset: CD45RA+ positively selected. These receptors were taken from a man in his late teens or twenties in good health.

The chain couples TRBV7-2 to TRBJ2-5, with 7 bases aligning to TRBD2. This CDR3 contains 15 residues. Germline V gene sequence: CDR1 SGHTA, CDR2 FQGNSA. The CDR3 reads CSSVSGVGSPETQYF. DNA of the CDR3: TGTTCGTCCGTCAGCGGGGTGGGGAGTCCAGAGACCCAGTACTTC.

DNA for the CDR3: TGTGCCAGCTCACCGGGATGGGGGGCGGATCAGCCCCAGCATTTT. Its protein is CASSPGWGADQPQHF. The chain combines TRBV18 with TRBJ1-5, with D perhaps TRBD1 (6 bases). V dropped 3 bases and J dropped 5 bases, with 14 bases sitting between them. Germline CDR1 is KGHSH and CDR2 is LQKENI. This CDR3 is 15 amino acids long.

Comment on this clone: The same CDR3 also results from other DNA sequences found in this sample. This chain joins TRBV5-4 and TRBJ2-5; D call uncertain. Per germline, CDR1 SGHNT and CDR2 YYREEE (reference sequence). The CDR3 has 13 residues. V lost 0 bases and J 2 bases, leaving 5 bases between the germline ends. The CDR3 here is CASSLARQETQYF. The CDR3 DNA is TGTGCCAGCAGCTTGGCCAGACAAGAGACCCAGTACTTC.

In the case of this clone: Its ends do not fully match the called genes, so a read error is possible. Different DNA sequences within this sample yield the same CDR3. This chain joins TRBV11-2 and TRBJ2-1; possibly TRBD1 for D (5 bases). Germline V gene lookup returns CDR1 SGHAT and CDR2 FQNNGV. This CDR3 region has 12 residues. In DNA form, the CDR3 reads TGTGCCAGCAGTTTAGGGGTGGGTGAGCAGTTCTTC. Protein sequence: CASSLGVGEQFF.

The chain couples TRBV5-6 to TRBJ1-2, with TRBD1 matching 7 bases. The V and J ends lost 7 bases and 8 bases, in that order; junction bases with no gene match: 8. Germline V gene sequence: CDR1 SGHDT, CDR2 YYEEEE. This CDR3 has 12 amino acids. CDR3 nucleotide sequence: TGTGCCAGCGGCTCCACAGGGGTCGGCTACACCTTC. This encodes CASGSTGVGYTF.

The CDR3 protein is CASSQPARRTEAFF. Written as DNA, the CDR3 is TGTGCCAGCAGCCAACCAGCCCGGCGCACTGAAGCTTTCTTT. The chain has TRBV14 and TRBJ1-1; no definite D call. Trimming cost V 2 bases and J 4 bases, with 11 bases left between them. The CDR3 loop spans 14 amino acids. The V gene's germline CDR1 is SGHDN and CDR2 FVKESK.

This chain uses TRBV21-1 with TRBJ1-5. TRBV21-1 is an annotated pseudogene. CDR3 length: 13 residues. CDR3 in amino acids: CASSNRLNQPQHF. The CDR3 DNA follows: TGTGCCAGCAGCAACCGACTAAATCAGCCCCAGCATTTT.

The V and J genes are TRBV15 and TRBJ1-5; D is unresolved. Germline V gene data show CDR1 as LNHNV and CDR2 as YYDKDF (reference sequence). The V gene lost 5 bases and the J gene lost 4 bases, with 6 bases spanning the gap. This CDR3 contains 12 residues. CDR3 residues: CATSEVNQPQHF. Written as DNA, the CDR3 is TGTGCCACCAGCGAAGTTAATCAGCCCCAGCATTTT.

V usage is TRBV2 and J usage is TRBJ1-5, with unresolved D. The CDR3 extends over 15 amino acids. Germline-derived CDR1 and CDR2 are SNHLY and FYNNEI. The V end lost 3 bases, the J end lost 1 base, and 10 bases lay between the germline ends. CDR3 in amino acids: CASSDLGGSNQPQHF. The CDR3 bases are TGTGCCAGCAGTGACCTGGGAGGAAGCAATCAGCCCCAGCATTTT. Full variable domain (remainder filled in from reference TRBV2 and TRBJ1-5): EPEVTQTPSHQVTQMGQEVILRCVPISNHLYFYWYRQILGQKVEFLVSFYNNEISEKSEIFDDQFSVERPDGSNFTLKIRSTKLEDSAMYFCASSDLGGSNQPQHFGDGTRLSIL.

The chain links TRBV7-6 to TRBJ2-1; maybe TRBD2 (7 bases). The V end was cut by 2 bases, the J end by 8 bases, with 19 bases between. The CDR3 runs to 16 residues. Germline lookup yields CDR1 SGHVS and CDR2 FNYEAQ. The CDR3 DNA sequence: TGTGCCAGCAGCTTAAATACGGGGGGCGGTGGGCATGAGCAGTTCTTC. Translated: CASSLNTGGGGHEQFF.

Concerning this clone itself: This specimen includes other DNA sequences encoding the same CDR3. The chain carries TRBV6-1 and TRBJ2-7; 8 bases line up with TRBD1. Per the germline V gene, CDR1 is MNHNS and CDR2 is SASEGT. This CDR3 is built from 14 residues. The V and J ends lost 6 bases and 4 bases, in that order; junction bases with no gene match: 8. As DNA, the CDR3 is TGTGCCAGCAGAGGGCAGGGGGCTTTGTACGAGCAGTACTTC. Translating it yields CASRGQGALYEQYF.

The V call is TRBV19, the J call TRBJ2-3; 14 nucleotides agree with TRBD2. Germline CDR1 LNHDA, CDR2 SQIVND (reference sequence). This CDR3 is 17 amino acids long. The V gene end was trimmed by 5 bases and the J gene end by 0 bases; junction bases not matched to a gene: 4. As DNA, the CDR3 is TGTGCCAGTAGTCAAGGACTAGCGGGGGGCAGCACAGATACGCAGTATTTT. This sequence encodes CASSQGLAGGSTDTQYF.

Comment on this clone: Since a much larger clone is just one base distant, this may be a read error. The genes are TRBV28 and TRBJ1-2; D is uncertain. CDR1 is MDHEN and CDR2 is SYDVKM in the germline V gene. The CDR3 totals 12 residues. The CDR3 here is CASGLDTRRYTF. CDR3 DNA sequence: TGTGCCAGCGGTTTAGATACGAGGCGATACACCTTC.

The chain links TRBV7-9 to TRBJ2-7, with a weak D call TRBD2 (5 bases). The CDR3 is 17 amino acids. The V end was cut by 4 bases, the J end by 0 bases, with 19 bases between. Germline assignment: CDR1 SEHNR and CDR2 FQNEAQ (reference sequence). The CDR3 sequence is CASSSGVRPRISYEQYF. In DNA, the CDR3 is TGTGCCAGCAGCTCCGGGGTAAGGCCACGGATCTCCTACGAGCAGTACTTC.

The rearrangement links TRBV5-1 to TRBJ1-2; D is unclear. Germline V gives CDR1 SGHRS, CDR2 YFSETQ. This CDR3 is built from 14 residues. V was pared by 0 bases and J by 6 bases, with 12 bases between. The DNA for the CDR3 is TGCGCCAGCAGCTTGGAATCCGGGGAGCATGGCTACACCTTC. This gives the protein CASSLESGEHGYTF. Supplemented by reference TRBV5-1 and TRBJ1-2, the full variable domain reads KAGVTQTPRYLIKTRGQQVTLSCSPISGHRSVSWYQQTPGQGLQFLFEYFSETQRNKGNFPGRFSGRQFSNSRSEMNVSTLELGDSALYLCASSLESGEHGYTFGSGTRLTVV.

A word on this clone: Other DNA sequences in this specimen translate into the identical CDR3. J is TRBJ2-7 and V is TRBV18; 8 bases are shared with TRBD1. The germline V gene has CDR1 KGHSH and CDR2 LQKENI. CDR3 size: 13 residues. V was clipped by 4 bases and J by 3 bases; unmatched bases: 2. CDR3 nucleotides: TGTGCCAGCTCACTGGGACAGGACTACGAGCAGTACTTC. Translated: CASSLGQDYEQYF.

J is TRBJ2-7 and V is TRBV6-1; D is perhaps TRBD2 (5 bases). This CDR3 contains 13 residues. The V end was cut by 4 bases, the J end by 3 bases, with 10 bases between. The germline V gene has CDR1 MNHNS and CDR2 SASEGT. CDR3 sequence reads: CASSVWAGYEQYF. CDR3 sequence (DNA): TGTGCCAGCAGTGTCTGGGCGGGCTACGAGCAGTACTTC.

The CDR3 DNA follows: TGTGCCAGCAGTTTGTGGCAGATTAAAAACATTCAGTACTTC. Protein sequence: CASSLWQIKNIQYF. The chain carries TRBV28 and TRBJ2-4, with D unclear. Germline loops: CDR1 MDHEN, CDR2 SYDVKM. V was trimmed by 3 bases and J by 4 bases, leaving 10 bases between them. The CDR3 contains 14 residues.

The chain is built from TRBV25-1 and TRBJ2-3; 15 nucleotides align to TRBD2. After removal of 1 base from V and 4 bases from J, the junction contained 6 bases not matched to a gene. CDR1 and CDR2 (germline): MGHDK, SYGVNS. The CDR3 length is 18 residues. CDR3 sequence: CASSEWRTSGGEADTQYF. As DNA, the CDR3 is TGTGCCAGCAGTGAATGGAGGACTAGCGGGGGGGAGGCAGATACGCAGTATTTT.